One T cell receptor (beta chain) is described in this entry. Antigen specificity is unknown. The V gene's germline CDR1 is SEHNR and CDR2 FQNEAQ (reference sequence). Trimming took off 1 base at V and 5 bases at J, with 8 bases between the two ends. The CDR3 extends over 13 amino acids. Clones were read by immunoSEQ multiplex PCR, and TCRdb kept only the in-frame ones, dropping some. Among around 71,000 clones listed, approximately 70% were seen once. Sequencing was preceded by expansion of antigen-specific CD4+ T cells with viral peptide pools in the ViraFEST assay. Subsequent to 10 days of culture, CD4+ T cells were isolated. Vaccinated recipients, who were negative for nucleocapsid antibodies, had no history of SARS-CoV-2 infection. Half-medium replacement with IL-2 medium occurred on days 3 and 7. The sample belongs to a study of vaccination effects on CD4 cells after COVID-19. Background on the study: Participants each got two BNT162b2 or mRNA-1273 vaccine doses.

The rearrangement links TRBV7-9 to TRBJ1-1; D remains unclear. The TCR originated in a human donor who received a COVID-19 vaccine. This specimen consisted of CD4+ T cells from PBMCs cultured with HCoV-OC43 spike peptides, obtained before COVID-19 vaccination. Regarding subset: HCoV-OC43 spike overlapping peptide pool stimulation. The CDR3 protein is CASSLDSGTEAFF. The CDR3 DNA reads TGTGCCAGCAGCTTAGATTCGGGGACTGAAGCTTTCTTT.